Sequencing of this T cell receptor (beta chain) was carried out in a study of blood T cell repertoires in COVID-19. On the study more broadly: Specimens from acute and convalescent COVID-19 originated in the United States, Italy and Spain.

Original methodology: Nucleated cell counts were estimated from reference gene primer amplification. This table comes from immunoSEQ multiplex PCR, and its TCRdb copy is limited to in-frame clones, with some not included. That table furnishes V, J and clone size, whereas the DNA furnished D and trimming. The sample lists around 370,000 clones, 90% to 95% occurring once. Deletions cut 0 bases from V and 8 bases from J, with 5 bases between. The CDR3 is 12 residues long. Germline V CDR1 and CDR2: SGDLS, YYNGEE. This TCR came from a young woman who had recovered from COVID-19. This sequence joins TRBV9 and TRBJ1-4, with D perhaps TRBD1 (5 bases). Specimen: peripheral blood. The CDR3 nucleotides read TGTGCCAGCAGCGTAGAGGGGGAAAAACTGTTTTTT. It codes for CASSVEGEKLFF.